The clone carrying this T cell receptor beta chain was seen only a few times. Its target is unknown. Germline V lookup: CDR1 MDHEN, CDR2 SYDVKM. The CDR3 is 14 residues long. V was pared by 6 bases and J by 6 bases, with 7 bases of the junction left unmatched. The data originate from a study of T-cell reconstitution after alpha-beta-depleted transplantation in children. Unique molecular identifiers were incorporated during preparation of the TCRbeta library. TCRdb processed the PCR reads anew with MiXCR; each CDR3 protein has one entry. The table has about 980,000 distinct CDR3 sequences, about 30% seen once. General study points: As was reported, about two months after transplant, alpha-beta T cells came from several hundred expanded graft clones. At one year after transplant, newly produced T cells mostly accounted for T-cell counts and diversity. The study traced high day-60 TCRbeta diversity in some patients to surviving recipient T cells and thymic progenitors.

Sequencing was performed on PBMCs, mostly from graft donor cells, taken 360 days after TCRalphabeta/CD19-depleted stem cell transplant. The chain employs TRBV28 and TRBJ2-7, with 11 bases aligning to TRBD1. This TCR was recovered from a boy younger than two who had a stem cell transplant for SCID, so the T cells may come from the graft donor. The CDR3 is CASRWTGGPFEQYF. The DNA for the CDR3 is TGTGCCAGCAGATGGACAGGGGGCCCCTTCGAGCAGTACTTC.